Presented here are 24 T cell receptor beta chains from one specimen sequenced in a study of Ad26.COV2.S vaccination and SARS-CoV-2 variants. The assay was immunoSEQ multiplex PCR, and TCRdb's table has in-frame clones only and misses some. The sample shows a few hundred thousand clones, about nine tenths of them seen only once. Noted treatment: some 20 received Ad26.COV2.S at low or high dose, single or two shots; about 5 received placebo; per-sample allocation not given. Day 63 following the first vaccine or placebo injection was when the samples were taken. Sequencing used peripheral blood, obtained in a trial of Ad26.COV2.S vaccine versus placebo. All receptors come from a person between 18 and 65 years old who received the Ad26.COV2.S COVID-19 vaccine or a placebo.

The CDR3 bases are TGTGCCAGCCGGAGTGAAAAACTGTTTTTT. Residues: CASRSEKLFF. The chain is built from TRBV9 and TRBJ1-4; D remains unclear. Germline-derived CDR1 and CDR2 are SGDLS and YYNGEE. V shed 7 bases and J shed 7 bases, with 5 bases lying between them. This CDR3 contains 10 residues.

About this clone itself: Other DNA sequences within the sample encode an identical CDR3. The chain uses TRBV6-6 and TRBJ1-5; no firm D call. Germline V CDR1 and CDR2: MNHNY, SVGAGI (reference sequence). This CDR3 has 13 residues. Trimming pared 2 bases from V and 7 bases from J, leaving 9 bases between. This CDR3 reads CASSYEGRQPQHF. As DNA, the CDR3 is TGTGCCAGCAGTTACGAGGGTAGGCAGCCCCAGCATTTT.

The chain links TRBV5-1 to TRBJ1-1; D is unclear. This CDR3 is 14 amino acids long. The germline V gene has CDR1 SGHRS and CDR2 YFSETQ. The germline V and J ends were trimmed by 2 bases and 0 bases, with 8 bases remaining between them. CDR3 protein: CASSFWAVNTEAFF. The CDR3 bases are TGCGCCAGCAGCTTTTGGGCGGTGAACACTGAAGCTTTCTTT. The full variable domain, in which reference TRBV5-1 and TRBJ1-1 provide the parts outside the CDR3, is KAGVTQTPRYLIKTRGQQVTLSCSPISGHRSVSWYQQTPGQGLQFLFEYFSETQRNKGNFPGRFSGRQFSNSRSEMNVSTLELGDSALYLCASSFWAVNTEAFFGQGTRLTVV.

The rearrangement uses TRBV28 and TRBJ2-1; possible D gene TRBD2, 5 bases. The CDR3 totals 16 residues. V lost 6 bases and J 2 bases, leaving 17 bases between the germline ends. CDR1 is MDHEN, CDR2 SYDVKM, per germline. The CDR3, as DNA: TGTGCCAGCAGCCCCTTCCGGGAAGACGCCTACAATGAGCAGTTCTTC. This translates into CASSPFREDAYNEQFF.

The chain combines TRBV5-6 with TRBJ2-7; 9 bases line up with TRBD1. This CDR3 has 15 residues. Trimming cost V 4 bases and J 3 bases; bases outside gene matches: 8. CDR1 is SGHDT, CDR2 YYEEEE, per germline. The CDR3 DNA follows: TGTGCCAGCAGCCGCCCGGGACAGGGACTCTACGAGCAGTACTTC. Amino acids: CASSRPGQGLYEQYF.

CDR3 sequence reads: CASSQGPGQGFYEQYF. CDR3 nucleotide sequence: TGCGCCAGCAGCCAGGGGCCGGGACAGGGATTCTACGAGCAGTACTTC. This chain joins TRBV4-1 and TRBJ2-7; 9 bases align to TRBD1. This CDR3 is 16 amino acids long. CDR1 is MGHRA, CDR2 YSYEKL, per germline. Germline trimming cut 3 bases from V and 3 bases from J; bases unmatched to any gene: 9.

The V and J genes are TRBV7-3 and TRBJ2-6; no firm D call. Germline CDR1 reads SGHTA; CDR2 reads FQGTGA. There are 16 residues in the CDR3. With 2 bases removed from V and 0 bases from J, the gap between germline ends came to 8 bases. CDR3 DNA sequence: TGTGCCAGCAGCTTAGATGCCTCCTCTGGGGCCAACGTCCTGACTTTC. It is translated as CASSLDASSGANVLTF.

The rearrangement uses TRBV18 and TRBJ2-7; a possible D gene is TRBD2 (5 bases). The CDR3 is 18 amino acids. CDR1 is KGHSH and CDR2 is LQKENI in the germline V gene. Trimming cost V 1 base and J 1 base, with 20 bases left between them. CDR3 region: CASSPLPAGEVRSYEQYF. The CDR3 coding sequence is TGTGCCAGCTCACCACTTCCTGCCGGGGAAGTGAGATCCTACGAGCAGTACTTC.

The chain links TRBV11-3 to TRBJ2-7; possibly TRBD2 for D (6 bases). Germline-derived CDR1 and CDR2 are SGHNT and YENEEA. The V gene lost 0 bases and the J gene lost 5 bases, with 14 bases spanning the gap. The CDR3 sequence is 15 residues long. In nucleotides, the CDR3 is TGTGCCAGCAGCTTAGATGCGGCGGGATCTAACGAGCAGTACTTC. It specifies CASSLDAAGSNEQYF.

This chain joins TRBV7-9 and TRBJ2-7; possibly TRBD1 for D (6 bases). The CDR3 covers 14 residues. Germline-derived CDR1 and CDR2 are SEHNR and FQNEAQ (reference sequence). Trimming took off 4 bases at V and 0 bases at J, with 10 bases between the two ends. The CDR3 DNA sequence: TGTGCCAGCAGCTCCACAGGGAACTCCTACGAGCAGTACTTC. Residues: CASSSTGNSYEQYF.

This chain connects TRBV7-2 to TRBJ2-7; 13 nucleotides line up with TRBD2. Trimming removed 4 bases from V and 12 bases from J; junction bases left unmatched: 6. The CDR3 has 13 amino acids. Looked up from germline, CDR1 is SGHTA and CDR2 is FQGNSA. The CDR3 sequence is CASSSGLAGSGYF. CDR3 DNA: TGTGCCAGCAGCTCGGGACTAGCGGGGTCTGGGTACTTC. Full variable domain (remainder filled in from reference TRBV7-2 and TRBJ2-7): GAGVSQSPSNKVTEKGKDVELRCDPISGHTALYWYRQSLGQGLEFLIYFQGNSAPDKSGLPSDRFSAERTGGSVSTLTIQRTQQEDSAVYLCASSSGLAGSGYFGPGTRLTVT.

The chain combines TRBV6-5 with TRBJ2-1; D perhaps matches TRBD2 (5 bases). CDR1 is MNHEY, CDR2 SVGAGI, per germline. Trimming shortened V by 8 bases and J by 0 bases, and 14 bases separated the two germline ends. CDR3 length: 15 residues. The CDR3 is CASLLGEGSYNEQFF. CDR3 nucleotides: TGTGCCAGCCTCCTAGGAGAGGGCTCCTACAATGAGCAGTTCTTC.

This clone was seen a handful of times. The J gene is TRBJ2-7, the V gene TRBV10-1, with D uncertain. This CDR3 comprises 14 residues. V gave up 4 bases and J gave up 2 bases, with 12 bases separating them. The germline V gene encodes CDR1 WNHNN and CDR2 SYGVQD (reference sequence). The CDR3 DNA follows: TGCGCCAGCAGTGCCCCCGGGTACCCCTACGAGCAGTACTTC. Its protein product is CASSAPGYPYEQYF.

This rearrangement joins TRBV20-1 to TRBJ1-2; 8 bases align to TRBD1. This CDR3 comprises 14 residues. The junction had 7 bases not matched to a gene; V was cut back by 3 bases and J by 4 bases. Germline V gene data show CDR1 as DFQATT and CDR2 as SNEGSKA (reference sequence). The CDR3 loop reads CSASTTGVSYGYTF. DNA for the CDR3: TGCAGTGCTAGTACGACAGGGGTTTCCTATGGCTACACCTTC.

The V and J genes are TRBV5-1 and TRBJ2-5; 9 bases fit TRBD2. The CDR3 runs to 17 residues. Losses at the gene ends were 0 bases for V and 3 bases for J; bases not matched to a gene: 9. Germline lookup yields CDR1 SGHRS and CDR2 YFSETQ. The CDR3 spells CASSLDGSGRRKETQYF. The CDR3 coding sequence is TGCGCCAGCAGCTTGGACGGTAGCGGGAGAAGGAAAGAGACCCAGTACTTC.

The chain links TRBV5-1 to TRBJ1-2, with D tentatively TRBD1 (5 bases). V lost 1 base and J lost 7, with 11 bases in between. This CDR3 region has 13 residues. From germline, CDR1 is SGHRS and CDR2 YFSETQ. The CDR3 loop is CASSLSGSGGYTF. As DNA, the CDR3 is TGCGCCAGCAGCTTGTCAGGGTCGGGTGGCTACACCTTC.

The chain employs TRBV6-5 and TRBJ1-1; D remains unclear. Germline CDR1 reads MNHEY; CDR2 reads SVGAGI. This CDR3 has 15 amino acids. Trimming cost V 0 bases and J 5 bases, with 13 bases left between them. CDR3 sequence reads: CASSYSSEMGTEAFF. CDR3 DNA: TGTGCCAGCAGTTACTCGTCAGAAATGGGAACTGAAGCTTTCTTT.

The chain couples TRBV5-1 to TRBJ1-1; tentative D call: TRBD1 (6 bases). V lost 3 bases, J lost 3 bases, and 9 bases lay in between. Germline assignment: CDR1 SGHRS and CDR2 YFSETQ. The CDR3 covers 13 residues. The CDR3 reads CASSSTGDTEAFF. The CDR3 region has the DNA TGCGCCAGCAGCTCGACAGGAGACACTGAAGCTTTCTTT.

The V and J genes are TRBV2 and TRBJ2-5, with D tentatively TRBD2 (5 bases). V was shortened by 3 bases and J by 4 bases, with 12 bases between the two germline ends. The V gene's germline CDR1 is SNHLY and CDR2 FYNNEI. CDR3 length: 14 residues. The CDR3: CASSELASRETQYF. Written as DNA, the CDR3 is TGTGCCAGCAGTGAGTTGGCTAGCAGAGAGACCCAGTACTTC.

This sequence joins TRBV24-1 and TRBJ2-7; TRBD2 might be the D (6 bases). Germline V CDR1 and CDR2: KGHDR, SFDVKD. CDR3 size: 13 residues. The V end was cut by 5 bases, the J end by 0 bases, with 7 bases between. In DNA form, the CDR3 reads TGTGCCACCAGTGTGGGGGGCTCCTACGAGCAGTACTTC. Encoded protein: CATSVGGSYEQYF.

This sequence joins TRBV7-6 and TRBJ1-1; TRBD1 matches 8 bases. CDR3 size: 16 residues. The J segment lost 1 base and the V segment lost 5 bases, leaving 9 bases of the junction unmatched. CDR1 is SGHVS, CDR2 FNYEAQ, per germline. Here the CDR3 reads CASSPKPTGANTEAFF. Here the CDR3 DNA reads TGTGCCAGCAGCCCCAAACCGACAGGGGCGAACACTGAAGCTTTCTTT. The complete variable domain, with remaining parts taken from reference TRBV7-6 and TRBJ1-1, reads GAGVSQSPRYKVTKRGQDVALRCDPISGHVSLYWYRQALGQGPEFLTYFNYEAQQDKSGLPNDRFSAERPEGSISTLTIQRTEQRDSAMYRCASSPKPTGANTEAFFGQGTRLTVV.

This chain connects TRBV30 to TRBJ1-1; 7 bases map to TRBD1. J gave up 5 bases and V 1 base, and 4 bases lay outside the gene matches. This CDR3 contains 13 residues. Germline CDR1 and CDR2: GTSNPN and SVGIG (reference sequence). CDR3 nucleotides: TGTGCCTGGAGTGGACAGGGAAGAACTGAAGCTTTCTTT. Protein: CAWSGQGRTEAFF.

The CDR3 protein is CASFEDGYEQYF. The DNA for the CDR3 is TGTGCCAGCTTCGAAGACGGATACGAGCAGTACTTC. V is TRBV28 and J is TRBJ2-7; D unclear. Between the trimmed V and J ends, which lost 8 bases and 4 bases, there was a span of 12 bases. Germline V CDR1 and CDR2: MDHEN, SYDVKM. This CDR3 region has 12 residues.

V usage is TRBV30 and J usage is TRBJ1-5, with D perhaps matching TRBD1 (5 bases). V lost 3 bases and J lost 5, with 14 bases in between. The CDR3 has 14 amino acids. The germline gives CDR1 GTSNPN, CDR2 SVGIG (reference sequence). The CDR3 coding sequence is TGTGCCTGGAGGCGCAGGGAGAGGGATCAGCCCCAGCATTTT. It specifies CAWRRRERDQPQHF.